This TCR beta chain was observed in a study of blood T cell repertoires in COVID-19. Sequencing used immunoSEQ multiplex PCR; TCRdb keeps in-frame clones, though not all of them. The table has about 170,000 clones, approximately 91% seen once. The clonotype originates from a man between 18 and 35 years old with COVID-19, enrolled during active disease. Specimen: peripheral blood.

CDR3 coding DNA: TGTGCCAGCAGAGGACAGGGAGAGTTTGGCTACACCTTC. Its translation: CASRGQGEFGYTF. The chain uses TRBV28 and TRBJ1-2, with 8 bases identical to TRBD1. V shed 6 bases, J shed 7 bases, and the junction held 7 bases outside the gene matches. CDR1 is MDHEN, CDR2 SYDVKM, per germline. The CDR3 totals 13 residues.